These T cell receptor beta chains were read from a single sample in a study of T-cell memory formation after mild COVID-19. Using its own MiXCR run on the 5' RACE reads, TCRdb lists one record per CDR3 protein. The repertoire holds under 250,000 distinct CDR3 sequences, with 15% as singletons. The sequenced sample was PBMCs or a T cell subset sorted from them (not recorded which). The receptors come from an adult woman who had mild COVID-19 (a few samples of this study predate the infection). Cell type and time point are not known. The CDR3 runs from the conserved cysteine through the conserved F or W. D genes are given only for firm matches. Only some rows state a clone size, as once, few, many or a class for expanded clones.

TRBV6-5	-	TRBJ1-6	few	TGTGCCAGCCGGAGGGACTCCTATAATTCACCCCTCCACTTT	CASRRDSYNSPLHF
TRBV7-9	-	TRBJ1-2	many	TGTGCCACTCTCGGCGGGGCTAACTATGGCTACACCTTC	CATLGGANYGYTF
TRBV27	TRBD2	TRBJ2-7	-	TGTGCCAGCAGTCCGGGACTAGCGGGAGCCTTCGAGCAGTACTTC	CASSPGLAGAFEQYF
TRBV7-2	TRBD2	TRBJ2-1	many	TGTGCCAGCAGCATGGCGGGTTCTAGCGGGAGGGCCAATGAGCAGTTCTTC	CASSMAGSSGRANEQFF
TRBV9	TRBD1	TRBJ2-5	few	TGTGCCAGCAGCTCCGGACAGGGCAGTAATTTGGCTGTAGAGACCCAGTACTTC	CASSSGQGSNLAVETQYF
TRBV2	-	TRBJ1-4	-	TGTGCCAGCAGGAGGGAGGCAACTAATGAAAAACTGTTTTTT	CASRREATNEKLFF
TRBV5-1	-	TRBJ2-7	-	TGCGCCAGCAGCTCGAGGGTGGGGGCCGACGAGCAGTACTTC	CASSSRVGADEQYF
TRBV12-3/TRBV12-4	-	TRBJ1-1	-	TGTGCCAGCAGACCGGGACGGACGAACACTGAAGCTTTCTTT	CASRPGRTNTEAFF
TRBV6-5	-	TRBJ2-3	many	TGTGCCAGCAGTTACTCGGGGACACTTTTTCGCACAGATACGCAGTATTTT	CASSYSGTLFRTDTQYF
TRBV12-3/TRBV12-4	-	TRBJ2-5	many	TGTGCCAGCAGCCAGAGAGAGACCCAGTACTTC	CASSQRETQYF
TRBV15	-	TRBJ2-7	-	TGTGCCACCAGCAGTATACAGGGTCGGGGGTTGTACGAGCAGTACTTC	CATSSIQGRGLYEQYF
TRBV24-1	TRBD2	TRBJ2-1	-	TGTGCCACCAGTGACCCTGGACTAGCGGGAGTGGATGAGCAGTTCTTC	CATSDPGLAGVDEQFF
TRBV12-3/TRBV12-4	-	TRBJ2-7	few	TGTGCCAGCAGCTTCGGACAGACCTCCTCCTACGAGCAGTACTTC	CASSFGQTSSYEQYF
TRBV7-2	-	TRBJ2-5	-	TGTGCCAGCAGCTTAGGGGGCAGGGTCGACGAGACCCAGTACTTC	CASSLGGRVDETQYF
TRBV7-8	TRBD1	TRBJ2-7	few	TGTGCCAGCAGCCAAGACAGGGTTTCCTACGAGCAGTACTTC	CASSQDRVSYEQYF
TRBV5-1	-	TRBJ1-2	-	TGCGCCAGCAGCATGGACGGAAGTTCTAACTATGGCTACACCTTC	CASSMDGSSNYGYTF
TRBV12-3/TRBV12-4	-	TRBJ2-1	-	TGTGCCAGCAGTTTAAGGGGTTACAATGAGCAGTTCTTC	CASSLRGYNEQFF
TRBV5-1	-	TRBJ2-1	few	TGCGCCAGCAGCTTGGGGGTCAGGGGCGATGAGCAGTTCTTC	CASSLGVRGDEQFF
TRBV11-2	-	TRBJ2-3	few	TGTGCCAGCAGCTTTGGGCTGACCACAGATACGCAGTATTTT	CASSFGLTTDTQYF
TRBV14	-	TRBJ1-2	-	TGTGCCAGCAGCCAAGAATTACGAATAGACTACACCTTC	CASSQELRIDYTF
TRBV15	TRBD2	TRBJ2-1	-	TGTGCCACCAGCAGAGATCCTCAGCGGGGGGGCCTCCCGAATGAGCAGTTCTTC	CATSRDPQRGGLPNEQFF
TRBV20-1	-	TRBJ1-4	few	TGCAGTGCTCGGAATGAAAAACTGTTTTTT	CSARNEKLFF
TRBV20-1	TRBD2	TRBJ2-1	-	TGCAGTGCTAGGGGGACTAATTTAAACGACAATGAGCAGTTCTTC	CSARGTNLNDNEQFF
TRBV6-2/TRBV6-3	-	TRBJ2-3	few	TGTGCCAGCCAAGGACTGATCACAGATACGCAGTATTTT	CASQGLITDTQYF